This passage covers 11 T cell receptor beta chains from one sample sequenced in a study of T cell changes during pregnancy in multiple sclerosis. Using immunoSEQ multiplex PCR, the repertoire was profiled, and TCRdb retains in-frame clones only, with some absent. This table holds 35,000 to 45,000 clones, roughly 90% found once. The sequencing here drew on CD8+ T cells from peripheral blood mononuclear cells, taken before pregnancy. The source is a female donor with multiple sclerosis, enrolled in a pregnancy study.

The CDR3 nucleotides are TGTGCCAGCGGATGGGACAGACCTAGCACAGATACGCAGTATTTT. This sequence encodes CASGWDRPSTDTQYF. The chain joins TRBV6-6 to TRBJ2-3; 7 nucleotides agree with TRBD1. Trimming took 8 bases from V and 0 from J; bases not matched to a gene: 8. The CDR3 covers 15 residues. Germline-derived CDR1 and CDR2 are MNHNY and SVGAGI (reference sequence).

This clone showed up just once. The chain uses TRBV5-1 and TRBJ2-7, with D tentatively TRBD1 (6 bases). Germline CDR1 reads SGHRS; CDR2 reads YFSETQ. The CDR3 length is 14 residues. V lost 4 bases, J lost 4 bases, and 15 bases lay in between. The CDR3 DNA is TGCGCCAGCAGCCTGACCGGGACATCATACGAGCAGTACTTC. Residues: CASSLTGTSYEQYF.

The chain combines TRBV19 with TRBJ1-5; a weak D match, TRBD1 (5 bases). The V gene lost 2 bases and the J gene lost 5 bases, with 10 bases spanning the gap. Germline V CDR1 and CDR2: LNHDA, SQIVND (reference sequence). This CDR3 has 14 residues. CDR3 protein: CASSIQGPYQPQHF. The CDR3 DNA is TGTGCCAGTAGTATACAGGGCCCCTATCAGCCCCAGCATTTT.

The chain is built from TRBV19 and TRBJ2-1, with unresolved D. This CDR3 has 11 amino acids. Germline lookup yields CDR1 LNHDA and CDR2 SQIVND (reference sequence). The V and J ends lost 3 bases and 5 bases respectively, with 2 bases between them. CDR3 coding DNA: TGTGCCAGTAGTATCAACAATGAGCAGTTCTTC. This encodes CASSINNEQFF.

This sequence joins TRBV2 and TRBJ2-7; 8 bases agree with TRBD2. Germline V gene lookup returns CDR1 SNHLY and CDR2 FYNNEI. The CDR3 is 13 residues long. V was pared by 11 bases and J by 4 bases, with 10 bases of the junction left unmatched. The CDR3 reads CAVTGTSTYEQYF. CDR3 nucleotides: TGTGCCGTAACCGGGACTAGTACTTACGAGCAGTACTTC.

The V call is TRBV7-8, the J call TRBJ2-1; 15 nucleotides align to TRBD2. Trimming at V came to 5 bases and at J to 7 bases, leaving 9 bases not matched to a gene. Germline V lookup: CDR1 SGHVS, CDR2 FQNEAQ. This CDR3 has 17 amino acids. CDR3: CASSPWTSGRAQNEQFF. In DNA form, the CDR3 reads TGTGCCAGCAGCCCTTGGACTAGCGGGAGGGCCCAGAATGAGCAGTTCTTC.

The V and J genes are TRBV5-4 and TRBJ2-7; a weak D match, TRBD1 (5 bases). The germline V gene has CDR1 SGHNT and CDR2 YYREEE (reference sequence). Trimming removed 5 bases from V and 5 bases from J, with 8 bases in between. The CDR3 is 11 residues long. DNA of the CDR3: TGTGCCAGCAGTCAGGGTAACGAGCAGTACTTC. Its protein is CASSQGNEQYF.

This clone was observed a few times. This chain connects TRBV4-3 to TRBJ2-7, with TRBD2 identical over 10 bases. Per the germline V gene, CDR1 is LGHNA and CDR2 is YSLEER. The CDR3 loop spans 15 amino acids. Losses at the gene ends were 4 bases for V and 1 base for J; bases not matched to a gene: 4. This CDR3 reads CASSPGLAESYEQYF. The CDR3 bases are TGCGCCAGCAGCCCAGGACTAGCGGAATCCTACGAGCAGTACTTC.

This chain connects TRBV7-9 to TRBJ2-7, with 10 bases lining up with TRBD2. Germline values: CDR1 SEHNR, CDR2 FQNEAQ (reference sequence). CDR3 size: 16 residues. The ends lost 5 bases at V and 7 bases at J; junction bases unmatched: 14. CDR3 nucleotides: TGTGCCAGCAGCCCGAAAGAAAGCGGGAGGGCCTTAGAGCAGTACTTC. The encoded protein is CASSPKESGRALEQYF.

The V and J genes are TRBV7-9 and TRBJ2-2; D call uncertain. V lost 2 bases to trimming and J lost 8 bases, with 6 bases between them. The CDR3 is made up of 12 amino acids. Looked up from germline, CDR1 is SEHNR and CDR2 is FQNEAQ (reference sequence). In nucleotides, the CDR3 is TGTGCCAGCAGCTTATCTGAGGGGGAGCTGTTTTTT. This translates into CASSLSEGELFF.

The chain recombines TRBV10-3 with TRBJ2-2, with TRBD2 as a possible D gene (6 bases). The V and J ends lost 3 bases and 1 base respectively, with 12 bases between them. The length of the CDR3 is 16 residues. Germline CDR1 and CDR2: ENHRY and SYGVKD. CDR3 in DNA: TGTGCCATCAGTGAACGACTAGGGGTGAACACCGGGGAGCTGTTTTTT. Protein sequence: CAISERLGVNTGELFF.